This TCR beta chain is from a study of human T cells and chemical hapten exposure (dated by TCRdb to the early 2020s). In terms of the full investigation: For sensitization, 2% DPC in acetone was applied to a roughly 2 cm by roughly 2 cm area of upper inner arm skin. This study followed changes in the peripheral blood TCR repertoire in vivo during primary and secondary sensitization of alopecia patients to the hapten diphenylcyclopropenone (DPC). Libraries were pooled for sequencing, and per-sample TCR yields varied mainly because of small differences in library volumes within the pool. The patient cohort, mostly female, included alopecia areata with under or over 50% scalp involvement, alopecia totalis and alopecia universalis. Blood for TCR sequencing was provided by twenty-nine alopecia patients at one to four time points (pre-sensitization, 2, 6 and 24 weeks). Blood was sampled from patients pre-sensitization (week 0) and at 2, 6 and about 24 weeks after DPC sensitization. Patch testing was performed on the upper back with Finn chambers containing 0.01% DPC, and the patch tests were scored after 6 days according to International Contact Dermatitis Research Group standards. Weekly therapeutic DPC doses were additionally applied to the scalp of patients throughout the roughly 25-week study period. Points the paper makes about the study in general: After repeated subsampling, the strength of the expansion versus patch-test correlation and the threshold at which it became significant changed. Expanded TCRs formed significantly more large CDR3 similarity clusters than pre-sensitization or healthy control sets, consistent with antigen-driven responses. Patch test score was positively correlated with the number of PT1 expanded TCRs, with significance at thresholds 8, 16 and 32 but not at 4. DPC sensitization did not change the number of TCRs with a frequency above 1 in 1000, and there was no evidence of changes in global repertoire structure. Alopecia, a presumed autoimmune disease, was present in all patients, so the immune response of the patients might differ from that of healthy individuals.

This clonotype was counted between two and nine times. Its antigen is still unknown. Base qualities are not recorded, but no much larger clone differs from it by a single base. The library was produced with RACE. Sequenced using a NextSeq 500. Library preparation attached unique molecular identifiers to individual cDNA molecules for quantitative, reproducible TCR counting. Both TCR alpha and TCR beta chains were sequenced from each blood RNA sample. As for the original processing: Samples had a median of around 92,000 TCRs, with a range from about 23,224 to 750,000. V, J and CDR3 annotation of the TCR reads was performed with the Decombinator software suite. For PS versus PT1 abundance plots, all samples were subsampled to the same number of TCRs (28,000). Expanded TCRs were defined as absent before sensitization and observed at least eight times at the 2-week time point. The public sequencing data were trimmed at Q25 with fastp and processed into clonotypes with MiXCR by TCRdb, which kept only in-frame beta chains. Each CDR3 protein gets just one entry, which takes the most common genes and DNA from the rows behind it. It is TCRdb's table, rather than the study itself, that gives the V and J calls and clone size. The sample table lists some 300,000 distinct CDR3 sequences, about 5% of them with a count of one. The top ten constitute around 8% of the sample.

CDR1 and CDR2, per the germline V gene (reference sequence), are SEHNR and FQNEAQ. CDR3 length: 16 amino acids, cysteine to phenylalanine. Solely the CDR3 DNA is kept, with 48 bases framed from the first base. Germline trimming: 4 bases from V, 5 bases from J; junction bases outside gene matches: 13. This sample's time point label indicates: pre-sensitization, week 0. Reading the label with the study, this specimen's treatment or condition is: therapeutic diphenylcyclopropenone sensitization with weekly scalp DPC. At each patch-test visit, blood was drawn before the patch test was applied. To be eligible, patients had to be aged 18 to 70, diagnosed with alopecia and judged suitable for DPC therapy, while pregnant patients were excluded. Total RNA was extracted from unfractionated whole blood collected in Tempus Blood RNA tubes.

This receptor was identified in a woman aged 18 to 35 with alopecia areata. Some clones in this sample may be carry-over from other donors' samples. This chain is built from TRBV7-9 and TRBJ2-7, and TRBD1 aligns with 8 junction nucleotides. The sample here was whole blood, taken in connection with sensitization to the hapten diphenylcyclopropenone (DPC). The CDR3 corresponds to CASSSLTGANIDEQYF. The DNA sequence is as follows: TGTGCCAGCAGCTCCCTGACAGGGGCTAATATCGACGAGCAGTACTTC.